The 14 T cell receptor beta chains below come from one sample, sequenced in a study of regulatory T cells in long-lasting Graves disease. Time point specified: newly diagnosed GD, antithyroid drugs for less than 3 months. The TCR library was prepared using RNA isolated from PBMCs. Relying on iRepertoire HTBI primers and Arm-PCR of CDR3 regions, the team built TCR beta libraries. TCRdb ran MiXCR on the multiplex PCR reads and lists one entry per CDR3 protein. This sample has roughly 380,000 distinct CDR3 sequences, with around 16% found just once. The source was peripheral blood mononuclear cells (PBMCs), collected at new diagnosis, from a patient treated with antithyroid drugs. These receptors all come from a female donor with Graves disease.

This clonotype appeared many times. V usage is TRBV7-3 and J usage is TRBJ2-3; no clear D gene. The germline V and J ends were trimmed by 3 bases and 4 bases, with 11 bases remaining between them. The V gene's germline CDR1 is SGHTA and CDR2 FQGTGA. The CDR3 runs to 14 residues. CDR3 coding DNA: TGTGCCAGCAGCTTCGCTAGAACGTCAGATACGCAGTATTTT. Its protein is CASSFARTSDTQYF.

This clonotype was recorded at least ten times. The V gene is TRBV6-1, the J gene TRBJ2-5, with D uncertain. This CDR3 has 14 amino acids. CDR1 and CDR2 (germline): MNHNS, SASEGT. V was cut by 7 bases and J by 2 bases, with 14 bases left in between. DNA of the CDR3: TGTGCCAGCACTCTATCGAGTGCACAAGAGACCCAGTACTTC. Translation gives CASTLSSAQETQYF.

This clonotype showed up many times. CDR3: CASSSIHSQETQYF. In DNA form, the CDR3 reads TGTGCCAGCAGCTCCATTCACAGCCAAGAGACCCAGTACTTC. This chain links TRBV7-2 with TRBJ2-5; D is uncertain. The CDR3 spans 14 residues. V dropped 4 bases and J dropped 1 base, with 10 bases sitting between them. Germline CDR1 SGHTA, CDR2 FQGNSA.

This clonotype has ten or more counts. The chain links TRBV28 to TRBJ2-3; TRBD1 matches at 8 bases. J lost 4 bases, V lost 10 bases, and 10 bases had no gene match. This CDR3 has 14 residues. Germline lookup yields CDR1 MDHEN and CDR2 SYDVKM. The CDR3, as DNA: TGTGCCATTTCACCGGGACAGGCGCCAGATACGCAGTATTTT. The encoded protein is CAISPGQAPDTQYF.

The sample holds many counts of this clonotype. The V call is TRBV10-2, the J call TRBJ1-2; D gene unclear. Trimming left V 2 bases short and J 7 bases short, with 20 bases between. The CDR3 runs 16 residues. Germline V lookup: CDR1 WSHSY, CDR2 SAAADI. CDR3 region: CASSERAPEKQSGYTF. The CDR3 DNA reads TGCGCCAGCAGTGAGCGTGCTCCGGAAAAGCAGTCTGGCTACACCTTC.

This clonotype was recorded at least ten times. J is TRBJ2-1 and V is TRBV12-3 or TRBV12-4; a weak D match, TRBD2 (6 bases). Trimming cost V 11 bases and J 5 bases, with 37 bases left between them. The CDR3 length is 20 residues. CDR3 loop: CAAGSSVWTFTSLQDNEQFF. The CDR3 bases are TGTGCCGCCGGGAGTAGTGTGTGGACCTTTACTAGCCTTCAGGACAATGAGCAGTTCTTC.

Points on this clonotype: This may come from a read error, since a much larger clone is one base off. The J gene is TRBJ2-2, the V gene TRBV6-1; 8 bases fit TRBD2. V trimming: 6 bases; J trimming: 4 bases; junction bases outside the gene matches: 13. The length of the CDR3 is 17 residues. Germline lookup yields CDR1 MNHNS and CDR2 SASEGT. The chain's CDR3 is CASSTLPSGRPTGELFF. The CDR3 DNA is TGTGCCAGCAGCACCCTCCCTAGCGGGCGTCCCACCGGGGAGCTGTTTTTT.

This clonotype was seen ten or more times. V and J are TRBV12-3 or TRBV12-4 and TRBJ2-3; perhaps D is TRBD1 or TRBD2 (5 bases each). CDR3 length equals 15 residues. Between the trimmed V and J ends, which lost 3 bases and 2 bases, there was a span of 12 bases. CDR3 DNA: TGTGCCAGCAGTTTTGAGGGGACCCCCACAGATACGCAGTATTTT. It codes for CASSFEGTPTDTQYF.

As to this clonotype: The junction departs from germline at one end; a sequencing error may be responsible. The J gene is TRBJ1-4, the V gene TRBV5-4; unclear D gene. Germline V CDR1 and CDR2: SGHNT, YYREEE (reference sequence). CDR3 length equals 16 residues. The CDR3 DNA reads TGTGCCAGCAGCTTGGGCAGCGATGCAACTAATGAAAGACTGTTTTTT. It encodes CASSLGSDATNERLFF.

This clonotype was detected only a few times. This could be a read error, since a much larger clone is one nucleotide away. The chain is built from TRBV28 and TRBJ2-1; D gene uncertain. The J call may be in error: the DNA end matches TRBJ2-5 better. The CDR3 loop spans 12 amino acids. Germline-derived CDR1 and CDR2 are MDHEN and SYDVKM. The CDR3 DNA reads TGTGCCAGCAGTTTTTTAGGAGAGACCCAGTACTTC. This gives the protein CASSFLGETQYF.

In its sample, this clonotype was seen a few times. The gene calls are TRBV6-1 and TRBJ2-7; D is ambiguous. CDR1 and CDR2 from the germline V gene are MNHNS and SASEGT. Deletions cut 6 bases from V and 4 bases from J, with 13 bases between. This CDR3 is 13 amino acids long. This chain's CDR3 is CASSRSPSYEQYF. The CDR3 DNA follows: TGTGCCAGCAGCAGGTCCCCCTCTTACGAGCAGTACTTC.

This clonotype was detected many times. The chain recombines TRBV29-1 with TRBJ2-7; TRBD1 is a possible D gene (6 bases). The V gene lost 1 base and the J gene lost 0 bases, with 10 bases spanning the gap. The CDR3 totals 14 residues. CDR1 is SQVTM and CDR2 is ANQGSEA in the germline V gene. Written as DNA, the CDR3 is TGCAGCGTTGAAGGAACAGGGAGCTCCTACGAGCAGTACTTC. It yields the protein CSVEGTGSSYEQYF.

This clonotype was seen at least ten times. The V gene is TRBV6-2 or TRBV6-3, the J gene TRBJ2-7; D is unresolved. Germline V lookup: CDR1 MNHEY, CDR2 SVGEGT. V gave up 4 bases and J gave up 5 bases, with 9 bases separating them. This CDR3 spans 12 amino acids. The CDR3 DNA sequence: TGTGCCAGCAGTTTCCGGGTCAACGAGCAGTACTTC. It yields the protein CASSFRVNEQYF.

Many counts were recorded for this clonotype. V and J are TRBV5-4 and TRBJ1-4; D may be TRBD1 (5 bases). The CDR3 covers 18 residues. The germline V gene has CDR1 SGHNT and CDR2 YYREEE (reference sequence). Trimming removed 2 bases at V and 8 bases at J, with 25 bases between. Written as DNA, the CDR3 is TGTGCCAGCAGCTTAGGGGTGGACGAAAGGGTGAGCGAAGAAAAACTGTTTTTT. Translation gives CASSLGVDERVSEEKLFF.